This T cell receptor beta chain came from a study of blood T cell repertoires in COVID-19 (dated by TCRdb to the early 2020s). Background on the whole study: Collaborator samples came from the United States, Italy and Spain and covered acute and convalescent phases of COVID-19. The prospective study material was composed of cDNA or gDNA derived from T cells, B-cell-depleted T cells, or PBMCs. The dataset comprised deeply sampled blood TCRbeta repertoires from subjects exposed to, actively infected with, or recovered from COVID-19. The repertoires were released in a freely available public database meant as a resource for research on the immune response to SARS-CoV-2. Samples came from the ongoing ImmuneRACE study (first 160 participants) plus 1,254 subjects from 6 global collaborators. Sample metadata almost always included a de-identified subject ID, COVID-19 status, age in years and sex. Where available, HLA class I and class II types were obtained from metadata supplied by the sample provider rather than from assay-based typing.

What the work shows at the level of the full study, not this receptor alone: The quantity of clinical and demographic metadata differed by source and by participant and was supplied without curation.

Turning to this clone: Its recognized antigen is unknown. No quality values exist for individual bases; no much larger clone is one base distant.

Each collaborating institution followed its own protocols to collect whole blood in K2EDTA tubes. For TCRbeta analysis, collaborators shipped samples as frozen whole blood, isolated PBMCs, or DNA extracted from either of those sample types. TCRbeta CDR3 regions were amplified from genomic DNA using the immunoSEQ Assay, a bias-controlled multiplex PCR. Turning to the authors' computational methods: The number of nucleated cells in each sample was estimated from the amplification of reference gene primers within the assay. To quantify the absolute abundance of each unique TCRbeta CDR3 rearrangement, sequence reads were collapsed and filtered. For each sample, productive Simpson clonality was calculated by taking the square root of Simpson's diversity index across productive rearrangements. The table comes from immuneACCESS by way of TCRdb, which keeps in-frame sequences with V and J called. Part of the clones is missing from these tables; in studies checked, under half for an unresolved V gene and the rest for unknown reasons. From that table come the V and J calls and clone size; the DNA was used to work out D and trimming. The sample table lists over 75,000 clones, about 79% of them with a count of one. 15% to 20% of the sample is held by the ten biggest clonotypes.

From a lookup of the germline V gene, CDR1 and CDR2 are SGHTA and FQGNSA. Including cysteine and phenylalanine, the CDR3 has 12 amino acids. Of the read, only the CDR3 DNA is kept; its 36 bases are in frame from base 1. Trimming takes 0 bases from V and 6 bases from J, and the germline ends sit 3 bases apart. This receptor was obtained from a human donor in a cohort sampled during active COVID-19. Sequenced input: peripheral blood. The sequence links TRBV7-2 to TRBJ2-1, with no confident D gene call. The DNA reads TGTGCCAGCAGCTTAGCACTCAATGAGCAGTTCTTC. This codes for CASSLALNEQFF.